This T cell receptor beta chain was sequenced in a study of T cell repertoires in cytomegalovirus infection. Study-wide background: Indicated by public TCR beta signatures were CMV infection and matching HLA type.

MiXCR, applied by TCRdb to the reads, yields one record per CDR3 protein. Among tens of thousands of distinct CDR3 sequences, around 18% were seen once, and the ten largest hold around 60%. The V end was cut by 0 bases, the J end by 8 bases, with 14 bases between. This CDR3 is 15 amino acids long. CDR1 is SGHDN, CDR2 FVKESK, per germline. Study-level results: The ex vivo response was dominated by HLA-C-restricted CMV-specific TCR beta clonotypes. Identification of carriers of CMV plus the relevant HLA was performed using cumulative public TCR beta family frequency.

This clonotype has at least ten counts. Its specificity is not known. Source: CD8+ T cells from cultured PBMCs, taken from culture after CMV antigen stimulation. The genes are TRBV14 and TRBJ2-1, with D perhaps TRBD1 (5 bases). The source of this sequence is a human donor in good health (CMV status not recorded). Some clones in this sample may be carry-over from other donors' samples. Written as DNA, the CDR3 is TGTGCCAGCAGCCAAGATGTAGGGGCTCAGGATGAGCAGTTCTTC. Its translation is CASSQDVGAQDEQFF.